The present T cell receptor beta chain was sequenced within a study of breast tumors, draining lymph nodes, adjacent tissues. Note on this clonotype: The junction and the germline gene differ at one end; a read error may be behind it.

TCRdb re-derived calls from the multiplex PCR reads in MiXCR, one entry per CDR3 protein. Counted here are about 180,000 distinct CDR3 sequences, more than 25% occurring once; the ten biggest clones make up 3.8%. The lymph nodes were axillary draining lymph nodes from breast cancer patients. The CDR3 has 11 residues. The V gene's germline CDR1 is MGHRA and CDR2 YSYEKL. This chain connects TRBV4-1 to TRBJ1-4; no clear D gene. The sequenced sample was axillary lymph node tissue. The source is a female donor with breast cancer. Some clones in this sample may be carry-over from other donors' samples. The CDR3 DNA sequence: TGCGCCAGCAGCCAACTTGAGAAACCGTTTTTT. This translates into CASSQLEKPFF.